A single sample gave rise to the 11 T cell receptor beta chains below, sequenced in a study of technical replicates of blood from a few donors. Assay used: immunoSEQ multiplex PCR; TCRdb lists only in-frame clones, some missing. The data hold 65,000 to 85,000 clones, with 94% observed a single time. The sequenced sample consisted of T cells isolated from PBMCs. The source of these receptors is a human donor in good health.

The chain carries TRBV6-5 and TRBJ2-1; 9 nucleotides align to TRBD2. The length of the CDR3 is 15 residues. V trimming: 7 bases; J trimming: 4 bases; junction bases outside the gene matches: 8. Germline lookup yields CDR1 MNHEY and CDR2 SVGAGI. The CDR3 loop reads CASTLTSGAYNEQFF. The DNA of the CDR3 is TGTGCCAGCACCTTGACTAGCGGAGCTTACAATGAGCAGTTCTTC.

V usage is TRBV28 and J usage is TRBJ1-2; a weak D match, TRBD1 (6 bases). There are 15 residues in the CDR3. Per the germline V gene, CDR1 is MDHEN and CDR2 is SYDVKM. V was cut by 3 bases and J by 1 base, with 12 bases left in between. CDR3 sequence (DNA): TGTGCCAGCAGTTTGGGGGGGGCGTTTAACTATGGCTACACCTTC. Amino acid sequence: CASSLGGAFNYGYTF.

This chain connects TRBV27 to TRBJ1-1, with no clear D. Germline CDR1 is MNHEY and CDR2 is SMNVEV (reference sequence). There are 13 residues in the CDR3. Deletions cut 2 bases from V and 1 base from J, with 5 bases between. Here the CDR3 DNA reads TGTGCCAGCAGTTTAGCGGGGAACACTGAAGCTTTCTTT. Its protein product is CASSLAGNTEAFF.

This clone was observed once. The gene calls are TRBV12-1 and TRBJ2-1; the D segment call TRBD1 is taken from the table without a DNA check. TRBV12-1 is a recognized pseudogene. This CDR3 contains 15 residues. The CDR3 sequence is CASSVRDRDHNEQFF. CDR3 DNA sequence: TGTGCCAGCAGCGTCCGGGACAGGGATCACAATGAGCAGTTCTTC.

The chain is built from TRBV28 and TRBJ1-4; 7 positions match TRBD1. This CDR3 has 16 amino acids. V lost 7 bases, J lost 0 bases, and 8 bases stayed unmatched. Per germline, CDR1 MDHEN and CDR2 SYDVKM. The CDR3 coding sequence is TGTGCCAGCAAACCTTGGGACAGCGCAACTAATGAAAAACTGTTTTTT. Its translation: CASKPWDSATNEKLFF.

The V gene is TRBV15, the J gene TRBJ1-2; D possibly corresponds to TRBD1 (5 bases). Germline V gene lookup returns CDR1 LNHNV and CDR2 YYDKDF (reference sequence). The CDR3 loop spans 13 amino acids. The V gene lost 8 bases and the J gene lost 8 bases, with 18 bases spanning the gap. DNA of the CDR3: TGTGCCACCTATCCAGGCGGGGCACTGGGCTACACCTTC. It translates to CATYPGGALGYTF.

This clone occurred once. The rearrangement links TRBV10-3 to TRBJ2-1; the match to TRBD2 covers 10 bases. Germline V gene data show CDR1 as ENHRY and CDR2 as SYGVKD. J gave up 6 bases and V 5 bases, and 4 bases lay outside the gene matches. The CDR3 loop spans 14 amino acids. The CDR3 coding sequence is TGTGCCATCAGTCTAGCGGGAGCCATCAATGAGCAGTTCTTC. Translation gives CAISLAGAINEQFF.

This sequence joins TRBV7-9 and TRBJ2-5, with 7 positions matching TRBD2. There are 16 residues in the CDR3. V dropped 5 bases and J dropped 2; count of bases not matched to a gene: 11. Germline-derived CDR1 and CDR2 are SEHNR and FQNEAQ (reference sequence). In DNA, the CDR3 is TGTGCCAGCAGCCGCCCATTGGCTAGCGGACAAGAGACCCAGTACTTC. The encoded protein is CASSRPLASGQETQYF.

Written as DNA, the CDR3 is TGTGCCAGCAGTGGGTACTGGGGCCTAACGGCGGACAATGAGCAGTTCTTC. It encodes CASSGYWGLTADNEQFF. The chain combines TRBV2 with TRBJ2-1, with a tentative D call TRBD1 (5 bases). This CDR3 comprises 17 residues. V lost 4 bases, J lost 5 bases, and 21 bases lay in between. The germline V gene encodes CDR1 SNHLY and CDR2 FYNNEI.

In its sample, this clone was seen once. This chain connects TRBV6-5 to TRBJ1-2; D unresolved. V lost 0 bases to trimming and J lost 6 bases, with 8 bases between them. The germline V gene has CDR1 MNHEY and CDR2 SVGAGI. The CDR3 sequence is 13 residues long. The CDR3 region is CASSYSTGNGYTF. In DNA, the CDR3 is TGTGCCAGCAGTTACTCGACGGGAAATGGCTACACCTTC.

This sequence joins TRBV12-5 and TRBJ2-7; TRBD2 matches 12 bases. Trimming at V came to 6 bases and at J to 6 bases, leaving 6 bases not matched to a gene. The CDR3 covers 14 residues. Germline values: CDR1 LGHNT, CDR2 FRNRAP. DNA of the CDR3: TGTGCTAGTGGGACTAGCGGGAGTGCAGGCGAGCAGTACTTC. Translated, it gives CASGTSGSAGEQYF.